This T cell receptor beta chain is from a study of blood T cells in healthy people across ages. Together with a sample-barcoded 5' primer, a J-beta primer mix was included in a second PCR lasting about 6 to 11 cycles. Each CDR3 protein gets one entry after TCRdb re-called the 5' RACE reads with MiXCR. Altogether about a million distinct CDR3 sequences are present, roughly 52% being singletons, with the ten largest covering 13%. Concerning this clonotype itself: A read error may explain this, as a much larger clone is one base away.

Germline V lookup: CDR1 SNHLY, CDR2 FYNNEI. CDR3 size: 15 residues. The genes are TRBV2 and TRBJ2-1, with unresolved D. Specimen: blood. The source is a man younger than 40 in good health. The CDR3 loop reads CAGSDGPVKYNEQFF. The CDR3 DNA reads as TGTGCCGGCAGTGATGGTCCTGTTAAGTACAATGAGCAGTTCTTC.